There are a few counts of the clone carrying this TCR beta chain. This record comes from a study of technical replicates of blood from a handful of donors. CDR3 length equals 14 residues. CDR1 PRHDT and CDR2 FYEKMQ come from the germline V gene (reference sequence). The V gene end was trimmed by 5 bases and the J gene end by 2 bases; junction bases not matched to a gene: 3. Here immunoSEQ multiplex PCR was the method, and the copy in TCRdb shows in-frame clones only, minus some. The sample has tens of thousands of clones; about 86% are singletons. Sequenced input: PBMCs. The clonotype was recovered from a human donor in good health. Some clones in this sample may be carry-over from other donors' samples. This sequence joins TRBV13 and TRBJ2-5, with 9 nucleotides matching TRBD2. For the CDR3, the DNA is TGTGCCAGCAGCCTAAGCGGGGGGCAAGAGACCCAGTACTTC. The encoded protein is CASSLSGGQETQYF.